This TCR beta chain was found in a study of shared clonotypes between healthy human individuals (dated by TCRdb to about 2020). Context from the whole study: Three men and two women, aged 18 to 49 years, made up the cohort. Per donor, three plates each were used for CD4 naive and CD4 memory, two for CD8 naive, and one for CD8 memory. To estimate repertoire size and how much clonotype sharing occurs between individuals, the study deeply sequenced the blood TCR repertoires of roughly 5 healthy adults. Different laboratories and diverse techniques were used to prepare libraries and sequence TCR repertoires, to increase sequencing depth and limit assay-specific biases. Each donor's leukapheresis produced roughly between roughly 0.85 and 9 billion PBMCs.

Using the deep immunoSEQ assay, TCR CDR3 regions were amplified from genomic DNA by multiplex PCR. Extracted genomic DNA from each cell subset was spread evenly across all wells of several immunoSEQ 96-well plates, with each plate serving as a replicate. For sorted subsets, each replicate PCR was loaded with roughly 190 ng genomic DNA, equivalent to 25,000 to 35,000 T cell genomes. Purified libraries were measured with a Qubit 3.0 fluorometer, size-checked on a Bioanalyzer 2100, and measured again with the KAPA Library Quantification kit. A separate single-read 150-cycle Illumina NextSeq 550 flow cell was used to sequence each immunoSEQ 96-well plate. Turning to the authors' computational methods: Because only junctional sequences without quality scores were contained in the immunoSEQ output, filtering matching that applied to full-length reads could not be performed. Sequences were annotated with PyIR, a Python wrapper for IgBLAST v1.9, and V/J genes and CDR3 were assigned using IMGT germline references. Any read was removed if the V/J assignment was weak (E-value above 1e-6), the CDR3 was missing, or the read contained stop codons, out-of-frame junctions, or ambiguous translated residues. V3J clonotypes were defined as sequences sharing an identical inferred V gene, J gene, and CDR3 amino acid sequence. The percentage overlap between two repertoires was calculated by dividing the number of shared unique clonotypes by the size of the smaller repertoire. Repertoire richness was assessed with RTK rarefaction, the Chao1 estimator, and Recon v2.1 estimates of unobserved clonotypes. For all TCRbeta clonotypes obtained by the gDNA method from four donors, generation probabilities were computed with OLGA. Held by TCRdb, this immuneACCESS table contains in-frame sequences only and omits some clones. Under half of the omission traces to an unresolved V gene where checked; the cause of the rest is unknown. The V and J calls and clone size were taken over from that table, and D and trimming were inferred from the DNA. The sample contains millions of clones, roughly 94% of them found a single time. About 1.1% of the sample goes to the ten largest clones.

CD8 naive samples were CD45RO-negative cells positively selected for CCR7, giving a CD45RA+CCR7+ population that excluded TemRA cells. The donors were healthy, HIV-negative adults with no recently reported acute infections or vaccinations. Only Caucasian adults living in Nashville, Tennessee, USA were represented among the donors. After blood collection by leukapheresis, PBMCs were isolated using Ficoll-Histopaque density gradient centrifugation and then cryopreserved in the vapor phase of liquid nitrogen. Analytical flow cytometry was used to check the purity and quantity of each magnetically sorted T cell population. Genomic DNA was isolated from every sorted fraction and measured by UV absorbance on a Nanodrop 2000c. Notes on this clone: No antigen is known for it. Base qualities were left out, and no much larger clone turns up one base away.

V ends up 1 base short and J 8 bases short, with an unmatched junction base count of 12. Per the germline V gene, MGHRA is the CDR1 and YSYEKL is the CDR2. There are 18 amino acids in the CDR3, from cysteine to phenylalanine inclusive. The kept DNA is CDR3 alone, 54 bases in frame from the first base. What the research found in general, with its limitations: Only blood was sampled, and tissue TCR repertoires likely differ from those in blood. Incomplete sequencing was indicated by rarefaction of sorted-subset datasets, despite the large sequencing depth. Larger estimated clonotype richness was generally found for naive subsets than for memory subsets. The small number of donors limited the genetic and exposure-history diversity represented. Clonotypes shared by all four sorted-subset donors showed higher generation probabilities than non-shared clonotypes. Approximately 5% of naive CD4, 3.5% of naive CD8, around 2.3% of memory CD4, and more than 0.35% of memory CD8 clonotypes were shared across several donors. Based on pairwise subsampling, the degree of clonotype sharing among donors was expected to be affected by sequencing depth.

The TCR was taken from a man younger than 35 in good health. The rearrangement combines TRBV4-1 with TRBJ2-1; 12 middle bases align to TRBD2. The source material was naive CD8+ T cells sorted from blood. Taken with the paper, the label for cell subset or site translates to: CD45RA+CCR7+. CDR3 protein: CASSQGGTSGWGLDEQFF. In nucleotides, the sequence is TGCGCCAGCAGCCAAGGCGGGACTAGCGGGTGGGGTTTGGATGAGCAGTTCTTC.